This TCR beta chain was obtained from a study of identical twins. TCRdb re-derived calls from the 5' RACE reads in MiXCR, one entry per CDR3 protein. Of roughly 690,000 distinct CDR3 sequences in the sample, about 20% were seen once. The CDR3 totals 13 residues. CDR1 and CDR2 (germline): SGDLS, YYNGEE. Trimming shortened V by 8 bases and J by 1 base, and 9 bases separated the two germline ends. The same sample was also studied in work on T cells expressing NK-cell markers. That work states: In sorted CD3+CD56+NKG2C+, CD3+CD56+NKG2C- and CD3+CD56-NKG2C+ T cells, TCR beta repertoires were obtained. These same clonotypes (in several donors) also led the CD3+CD56-NKG2C+ fraction.

The receptor's source is a woman aged 18 to 35 in good health. V and J are TRBV9 and TRBJ2-2; no firm D call. Sequencing was carried out using PBMCs. The CDR3 spells CASGLQNTGELFF. In DNA form, the CDR3 reads TGTGCCAGTGGTTTACAGAACACCGGGGAGCTGTTTTTT.